Each of the 10 T cell receptor beta chains below was sequenced from the same sample in a study of blood T cell repertoires in COVID-19. The repertoire was sequenced with immunoSEQ multiplex PCR; TCRdb's copy has only in-frame clones and lacks some. The data contain around 200,000 clones, 90% of them singletons. The sample taken for sequencing was PBMCs or T cells enriched from blood (not recorded which). The receptors derive from a man younger than 45 who had recovered from COVID-19.

V and J are TRBV18 and TRBJ2-2; no clear D gene. Trimming removed 0 bases at V and 2 bases at J, with 10 bases between. The germline CDR1 and CDR2 sequences are KGHSH and LQKENI. The CDR3 sequence is 16 residues long. CDR3 coding DNA: TGTGCCAGCTCACCACCGGTCAGGCTTAACACCGGGGAGCTGTTTTTT. Translated: CASSPPVRLNTGELFF.

The J gene is TRBJ2-3, the V gene TRBV11-2, with 10 bases fitting TRBD2. Unmatched junction bases numbered 9, after V lost 5 bases and J lost 4 bases. The length of the CDR3 is 16 residues. Looked up from germline, CDR1 is SGHAT and CDR2 is FQNNGV. The CDR3 DNA is TGTGCCAGCAGCCTCGGCCTAGCGGGAGTTCCAGATACGCAGTATTTT. It yields the protein CASSLGLAGVPDTQYF.

This chain connects TRBV10-3 to TRBJ2-1; 7 nucleotides match TRBD1. The CDR3 extends over 15 amino acids. Germline V gene sequence: CDR1 ENHRY, CDR2 SYGVKD. Trimming took 8 bases from V and 6 from J; bases not matched to a gene: 13. The CDR3, as DNA: TGTGCCATCTCTCGCTCGACAGGGTTGGGCAATGAGCAGTTCTTC. Residues: CAISRSTGLGNEQFF.

This chain uses TRBV29-1 with TRBJ2-7, with D perhaps matching TRBD1 (6 bases). V was cut by 6 bases and J by 0 bases, with 15 bases left in between. From germline, CDR1 is SQVTM and CDR2 ANQGSEA. CDR3 length: 14 amino acids. CDR3 in amino acids: CSVKHWTASYEQYF. The CDR3 DNA follows: TGCAGCGTGAAGCATTGGACAGCCTCCTACGAGCAGTACTTC.

The CDR3 DNA follows: TGTGCCAGCAGACGTGACAGGGACGCCAATCAGCCCCAGCATTTT. Translation gives CASRRDRDANQPQHF. This chain uses TRBV7-2 with TRBJ1-5; 7 positions agree with TRBD1. Germline CDR1 and CDR2: SGHTA and FQGNSA. The V gene end was trimmed by 6 bases and the J gene end by 3 bases; junction bases not matched to a gene: 8. This CDR3 contains 15 residues.

The CDR3, as DNA: TGTGCCAGCAGTTTAATAAGGGGGGGGGCGGTGGTGACCGGGGAGCTGTTTTTT. Translation: CASSLIRGGAVVTGELFF. The chain recombines TRBV27 with TRBJ2-2; TRBD2 might be the D (7 bases). Trimming left V 2 bases short and J 5 bases short, with 21 bases between. Germline CDR1 is MNHEY and CDR2 is SMNVEV (reference sequence). CDR3 size: 18 residues.

The table lists this clone with a few counts. The chain combines TRBV19 with TRBJ2-2, with D tentatively TRBD2 (6 bases). Germline CDR1 is LNHDA and CDR2 is SQIVND (reference sequence). Trimming left V 3 bases short and J 4 bases short, with 12 bases between. CDR3 length equals 15 residues. This chain's CDR3 is CASSIGGRGTGELFF. CDR3 coding DNA: TGTGCCAGTAGTATTGGAGGGCGGGGCACCGGGGAGCTGTTTTTT. The full variable domain, completed using reference TRBV19 and TRBJ2-2, is DGGITQSPKYLFRKEGQNVTLSCEQNLNHDAMYWYRQDPGQGLRLIYYSQIVNDFQKGDIAEGYSVSREKKESFPLTVTSAQKNPTAFYLCASSIGGRGTGELFFGEGSRLTVL.

The chain combines TRBV27 with TRBJ2-7; the match to TRBD2 covers 9 bases. CDR3 size: 15 residues. V trimming: 0 bases; J trimming: 3 bases; junction bases outside the gene matches: 3. Germline V lookup: CDR1 MNHEY, CDR2 SMNVEV (reference sequence). This CDR3 reads CASSLSLAGSYEQYF. The CDR3 nucleotides read TGTGCCAGCAGTTTATCGCTAGCGGGAAGCTACGAGCAGTACTTC.

The gene calls are TRBV7-2 and TRBJ2-1; 14 bases are shared with TRBD2. The CDR3 runs 15 residues. From germline, CDR1 is SGHTA and CDR2 FQGNSA. V trimming: 4 bases; J trimming: 16 bases; junction bases outside the gene matches: 12. The DNA of the CDR3 is TGTGCCAGCAGCTCACCCGGGACTAGCGGGAGACGGAGCTTCTTC. It encodes CASSSPGTSGRRSFF. The full variable domain, in which reference TRBV7-2 and TRBJ2-1 provide the parts outside the CDR3, is GAGVSQSPSNKVTEKGKDVELRCDPISGHTALYWYRQSLGQGLEFLIYFQGNSAPDKSGLPSDRFSAERTGGSVSTLTIQRTQQEDSAVYLCASSSPGTSGRRSFFGPGTRLTVL.

In the case of this clone: The same CDR3 also results from other DNA sequences found in this sample. This rearrangement joins TRBV9 to TRBJ1-6; the D is unclear. V shed 0 bases and J shed 6 bases, with 7 bases lying between them. This CDR3 has 14 amino acids. CDR1 and CDR2 (germline): SGDLS, YYNGEE. The CDR3 loop is CASSVGQVNSPLHF. The CDR3 DNA reads as TGTGCCAGCAGCGTAGGGCAGGTTAATTCACCCCTCCACTTT.